This T cell receptor (beta chain) was observed in a study of cytomegalovirus exposure and HLA in healthy donors. Vbeta (60) and Jbeta (13) primers were used in the PCR. Profiled with immunoSEQ multiplex PCR; TCRdb holds only in-frame clones, not every one. The table has roughly 190,000 clones, 81% seen once. Germline assignment: CDR1 GTSNPN and CDR2 SVGIG (reference sequence). The V gene lost 5 bases and the J gene lost 1 base, with 8 bases spanning the gap. The CDR3 contains 12 residues. The chain recombines TRBV30 with TRBJ1-1, with D uncertain. This receptor was obtained from a man aged 50-59 years in good health and CMV-seronegative. Specimen: PBMCs. This chain's CDR3 is CAWVTSNTEAFF. The CDR3 nucleotides read TGTGCCTGGGTGACATCGAACACTGAAGCTTTCTTT. The entire variable domain, with the rest obtained from reference TRBV30 and TRBJ1-1, is as follows: SQTIHQWPATLVQPVGSPLSLECTVEGTSNPNLYWYRQAAGRGLQLLFYSVGIGQISSEVPQNLSASRPQDRQFILSSKKLLLSDSGFYLCAWVTSNTEAFFGQGTRLTVV.